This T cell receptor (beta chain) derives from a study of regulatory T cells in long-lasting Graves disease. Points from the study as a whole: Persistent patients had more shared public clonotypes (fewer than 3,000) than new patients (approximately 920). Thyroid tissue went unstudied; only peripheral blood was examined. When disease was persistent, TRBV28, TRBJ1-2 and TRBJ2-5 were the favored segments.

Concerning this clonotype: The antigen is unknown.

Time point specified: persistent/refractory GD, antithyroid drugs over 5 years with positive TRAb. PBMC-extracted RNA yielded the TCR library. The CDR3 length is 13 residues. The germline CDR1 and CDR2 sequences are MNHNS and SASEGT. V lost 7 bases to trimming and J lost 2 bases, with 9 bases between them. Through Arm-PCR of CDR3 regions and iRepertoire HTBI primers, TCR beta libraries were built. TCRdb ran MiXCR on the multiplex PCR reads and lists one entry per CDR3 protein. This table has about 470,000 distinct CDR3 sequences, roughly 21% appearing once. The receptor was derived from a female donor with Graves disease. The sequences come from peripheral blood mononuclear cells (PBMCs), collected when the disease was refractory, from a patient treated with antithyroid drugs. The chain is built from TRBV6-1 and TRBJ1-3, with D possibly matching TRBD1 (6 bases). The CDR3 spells CASMKGAGNTIYF. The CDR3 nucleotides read TGTGCCAGCATGAAGGGGGCTGGAAACACCATATATTTT.